One sample yielded the 7 T cell receptor beta chains listed below, sequenced in a study of blood T cell repertoires in COVID-19. Assay: immunoSEQ multiplex PCR; the TCRdb copy retains only in-frame clones and omits some. The sample records 75,000 to 90,000 clones, around 80% being singletons. Sequenced: peripheral blood. These receptors all stem from a man between 60 and 75 years old with COVID-19, enrolled during active disease.

The chain recombines TRBV7-2 with TRBJ2-7; maybe TRBD2 (6 bases). The germline V and J ends were trimmed by 3 bases and 4 bases, with 13 bases remaining between them. This CDR3 spans 14 amino acids. Per the germline V gene, CDR1 is SGHTA and CDR2 is FQGNSA. CDR3 coding DNA: TGTGCCAGCAGCTTGGACGGGAGCCTTTACGAGCAGTACTTC. The encoded protein is CASSLDGSLYEQYF. Full variable domain (remainder filled in from reference TRBV7-2 and TRBJ2-7): GAGVSQSPSNKVTEKGKDVELRCDPISGHTALYWYRQSLGQGLEFLIYFQGNSAPDKSGLPSDRFSAERTGGSVSTLTIQRTQQEDSAVYLCASSLDGSLYEQYFGPGTRLTVT.

J is TRBJ1-1 and V is TRBV11-2, with no clear D. The CDR3 extends over 13 amino acids. Trimming cost V 1 base and J 4 bases, with 7 bases left between them. Germline assignment: CDR1 SGHAT and CDR2 FQNNGV. The chain's CDR3 is CASSLALSTEAFF. As DNA, the CDR3 is TGTGCCAGCAGCTTAGCCCTATCCACTGAAGCTTTCTTT.

This clone showed up just a few times. The rearrangement links TRBV6-5 to TRBJ1-5; possible D gene TRBD1, 5 bases. CDR1 and CDR2 from the germline V gene are MNHEY and SVGAGI. V lost 7 bases and J lost 3, with 16 bases in between. This CDR3 has 15 amino acids. DNA of the CDR3: TGTGCCAGCACCGAAGGGGCAGGTTTCAATCAGCCCCAGCATTTT. Translating it yields CASTEGAGFNQPQHF.

In this sample, this clone turned up a few times. The chain couples TRBV7-2 to TRBJ1-2, with TRBD1 identical over 9 bases. V was pared by 5 bases and J by 8 bases, with 6 bases of the junction left unmatched. In germline, CDR1 is SGHTA, CDR2 FQGNSA. The CDR3 spans 13 residues. In DNA, the CDR3 is TGTGCCAGCAGCCCCGGGACAGGGCAAGGCTACACCTTC. Translating it yields CASSPGTGQGYTF.

The chain recombines TRBV30 with TRBJ1-1; TRBD1 aligns across 8 bases. This CDR3 is 15 amino acids long. V shed 3 bases and J 2 bases; nucleotides not matched to a gene: 8. Germline V CDR1 and CDR2: GTSNPN, SVGIG (reference sequence). The CDR3 DNA reads TGTGCCTGGAGCGTATTGGACAGGGACAACACTGAAGCTTTCTTT. Protein: CAWSVLDRDNTEAFF.

The chain has TRBV6-2 or TRBV6-3 and TRBJ1-2; 7 positions match TRBD1. V shed 2 bases, J shed 3 bases, and the junction held 3 bases outside the gene matches. The CDR3 is 14 amino acids. Germline V gene sequence: CDR1 MNHEY, CDR2 SVGEGT. CDR3 DNA sequence: TGTGCCAGCAGTTACGCGGACAGGTACTATGGCTACACCTTC. Translation: CASSYADRYYGYTF.

This chain links TRBV6-5 with TRBJ2-1; 10 bases are a match to TRBD2. The CDR3 extends over 15 amino acids. Trimming took 6 bases from V and 6 from J; bases not matched to a gene: 8. Germline V lookup: CDR1 MNHEY, CDR2 SVGAGI. The CDR3 is CASRGAGGLGNEQFF. Written as DNA, the CDR3 is TGTGCCAGCAGAGGAGCGGGGGGGCTCGGCAATGAGCAGTTCTTC.